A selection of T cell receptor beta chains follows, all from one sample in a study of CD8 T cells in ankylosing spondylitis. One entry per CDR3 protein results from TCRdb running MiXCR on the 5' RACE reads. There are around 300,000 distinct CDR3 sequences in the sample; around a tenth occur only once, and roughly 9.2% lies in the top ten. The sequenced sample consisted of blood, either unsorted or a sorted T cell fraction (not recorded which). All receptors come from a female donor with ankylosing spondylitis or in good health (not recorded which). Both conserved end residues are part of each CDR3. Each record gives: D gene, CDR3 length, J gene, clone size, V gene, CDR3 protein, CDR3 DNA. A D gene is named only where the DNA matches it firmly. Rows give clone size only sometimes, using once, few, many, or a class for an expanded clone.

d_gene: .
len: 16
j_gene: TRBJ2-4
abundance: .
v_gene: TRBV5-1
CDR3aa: CASSLGSVLAKNIQYF
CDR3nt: TGCGCCAGCAGCTTGGGATCAGTCCTAGCCAAAAACATTCAGTACTTC

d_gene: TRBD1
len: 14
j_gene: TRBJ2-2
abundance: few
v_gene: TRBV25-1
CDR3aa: CASARTGDTGELFF
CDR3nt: TGTGCCAGCGCACGGACAGGCGACACCGGGGAGCTGTTTTTT

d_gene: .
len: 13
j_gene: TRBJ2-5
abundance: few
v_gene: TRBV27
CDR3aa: CASSWDSEKTQYF
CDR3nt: TGTGCCAGCAGTTGGGACTCCGAGAAGACCCAGTACTTC

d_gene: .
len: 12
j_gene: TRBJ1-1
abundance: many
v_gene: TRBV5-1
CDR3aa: CASSLERTEAFF
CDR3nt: TGCGCCAGCAGCTTAGAGAGGACTGAAGCTTTCTTT

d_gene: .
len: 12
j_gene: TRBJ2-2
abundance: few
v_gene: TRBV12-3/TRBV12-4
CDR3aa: CASSAGPGELFF
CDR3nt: TGTGCCAGCAGTGCGGGACCCGGGGAGCTGTTTTTT

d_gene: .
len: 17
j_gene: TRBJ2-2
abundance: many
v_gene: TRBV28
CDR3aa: CARRPRDLRLRFRELFF
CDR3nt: TGTGCCAGGAGGCCCCGGGACCTAAGGCTTCGTTTCCGGGAGCTGTTTTTT

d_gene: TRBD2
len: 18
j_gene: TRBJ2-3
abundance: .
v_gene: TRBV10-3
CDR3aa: CAISPGLAGAGGKDTQYF
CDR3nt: TGTGCCATCAGCCCGGGACTAGCGGGGGCAGGGGGCAAAGATACGCAGTATTTT

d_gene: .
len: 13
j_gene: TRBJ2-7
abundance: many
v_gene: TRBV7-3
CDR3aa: CASSLMKGFEQYF
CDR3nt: TGTGCCAGCAGCTTAATGAAGGGGTTCGAGCAGTACTTC

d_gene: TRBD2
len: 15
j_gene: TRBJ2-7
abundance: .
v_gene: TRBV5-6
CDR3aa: CASSLGTSGPYVQYF
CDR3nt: TGTGCCAGCAGCTTGGGTACTAGCGGACCCTACGTGCAGTACTTC

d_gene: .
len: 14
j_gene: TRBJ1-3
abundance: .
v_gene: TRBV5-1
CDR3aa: CASSAGISGNTIYF
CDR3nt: TGCGCCAGCAGCGCGGGGATCTCTGGAAACACCATATATTTT

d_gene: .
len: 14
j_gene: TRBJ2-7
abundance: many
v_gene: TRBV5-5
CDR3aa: CASSLASGGYEQYF
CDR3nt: TGTGCCAGCAGCTTGGCCTCCGGGGGCTACGAGCAGTACTTC

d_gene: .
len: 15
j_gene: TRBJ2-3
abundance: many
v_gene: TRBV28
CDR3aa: CASSLTGPSTDTQYF
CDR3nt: TGTGCCAGCAGTTTGACCGGGCCGAGCACAGATACGCAGTATTTT

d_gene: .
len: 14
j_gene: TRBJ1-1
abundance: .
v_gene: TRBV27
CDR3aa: CASSPFRGITEAFF
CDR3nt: TGTGCCAGCAGCCCCTTTAGGGGAATCACTGAAGCTTTCTTT

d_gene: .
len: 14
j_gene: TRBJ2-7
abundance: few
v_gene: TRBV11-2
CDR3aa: CASSLRASSYEQYF
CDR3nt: TGTGCCAGCAGCTTGCGGGCTAGCTCCTACGAGCAGTACTTC

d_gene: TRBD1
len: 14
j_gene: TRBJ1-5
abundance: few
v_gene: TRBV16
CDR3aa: CASSKGTADQPQHF
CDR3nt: TGTGCCAGCAGCAAAGGGACAGCCGATCAGCCCCAGCATTTT

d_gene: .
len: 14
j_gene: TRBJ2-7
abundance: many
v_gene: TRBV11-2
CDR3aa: CASRVDHITYEQYF
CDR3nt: TGTGCCAGCAGGGTAGACCACATAACCTACGAGCAGTACTTC

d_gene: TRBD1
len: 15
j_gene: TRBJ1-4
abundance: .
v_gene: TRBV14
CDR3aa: CASSVRQGTNEKLLF
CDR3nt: TGTGCCAGCAGCGTCCGACAGGGCACTAATGAAAAACTGCTTTTT